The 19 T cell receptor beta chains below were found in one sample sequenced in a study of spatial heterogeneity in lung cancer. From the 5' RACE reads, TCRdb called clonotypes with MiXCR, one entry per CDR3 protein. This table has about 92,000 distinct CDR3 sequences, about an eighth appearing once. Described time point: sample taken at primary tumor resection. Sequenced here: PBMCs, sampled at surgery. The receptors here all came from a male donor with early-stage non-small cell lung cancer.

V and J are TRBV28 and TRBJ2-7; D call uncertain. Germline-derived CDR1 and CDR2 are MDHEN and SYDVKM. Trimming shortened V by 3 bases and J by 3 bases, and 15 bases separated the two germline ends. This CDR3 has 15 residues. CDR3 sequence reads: CASSLAPGRYYEQYF. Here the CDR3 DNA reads TGTGCCAGCAGTTTGGCCCCGGGCAGATACTACGAGCAGTACTTC.

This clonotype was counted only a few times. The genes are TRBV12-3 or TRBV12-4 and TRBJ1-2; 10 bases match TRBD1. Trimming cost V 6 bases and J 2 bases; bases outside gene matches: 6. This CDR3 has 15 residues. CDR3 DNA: TGTGCCAGCAGCCCCCGACAGGGGGCGAACTATGGCTACACCTTC. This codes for CASSPRQGANYGYTF.

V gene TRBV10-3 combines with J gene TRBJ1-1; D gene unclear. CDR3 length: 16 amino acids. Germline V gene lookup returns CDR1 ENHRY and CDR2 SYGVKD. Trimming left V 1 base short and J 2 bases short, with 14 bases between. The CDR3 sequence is CAISEWRPESNTEAFF. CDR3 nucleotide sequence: TGTGCCATCAGTGAGTGGAGGCCCGAGTCCAACACTGAAGCTTTCTTT.

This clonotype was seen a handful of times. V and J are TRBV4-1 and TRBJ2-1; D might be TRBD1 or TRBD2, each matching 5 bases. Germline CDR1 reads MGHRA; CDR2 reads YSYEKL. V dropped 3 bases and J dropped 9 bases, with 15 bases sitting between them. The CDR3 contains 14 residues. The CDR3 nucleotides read TGCGCCAGCAGCCACCCGGGACGATCTGGTGAGCAGTTCTTC. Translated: CASSHPGRSGEQFF.

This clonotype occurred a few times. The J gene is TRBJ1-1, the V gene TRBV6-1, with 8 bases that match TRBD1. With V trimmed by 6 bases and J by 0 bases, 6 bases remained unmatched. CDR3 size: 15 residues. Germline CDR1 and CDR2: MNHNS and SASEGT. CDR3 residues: CASRGQGGLNTEAFF. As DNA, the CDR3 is TGTGCCAGCAGAGGACAGGGAGGGTTGAACACTGAAGCTTTCTTT.

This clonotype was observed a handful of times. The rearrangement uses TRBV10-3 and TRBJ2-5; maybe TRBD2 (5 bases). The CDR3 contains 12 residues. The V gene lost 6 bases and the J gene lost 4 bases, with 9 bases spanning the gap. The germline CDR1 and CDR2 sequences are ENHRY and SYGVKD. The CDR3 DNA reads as TGTGCCATCAGGCCAGAGGGAGAGACCCAGTACTTC. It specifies CAIRPEGETQYF.

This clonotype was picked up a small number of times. CDR3 DNA: TGTGCCAGCAGTCATTTTCGAGAGACCCAGTACTTC. This gives the protein CASSHFRETQYF. The chain has TRBV14 and TRBJ2-5, with D unresolved. The CDR3 consists of 12 residues. Trimming left V 6 bases short and J 4 bases short, with 9 bases between. Germline CDR1 is SGHDN and CDR2 is FVKESK.

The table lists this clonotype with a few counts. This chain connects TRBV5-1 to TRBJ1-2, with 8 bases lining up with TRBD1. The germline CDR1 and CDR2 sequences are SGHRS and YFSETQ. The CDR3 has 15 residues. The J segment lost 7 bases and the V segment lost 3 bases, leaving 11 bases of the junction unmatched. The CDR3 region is CASSSLTGTGVGYTF. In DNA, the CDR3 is TGCGCCAGCAGCTCCCTCACCGGGACAGGAGTTGGCTACACCTTC. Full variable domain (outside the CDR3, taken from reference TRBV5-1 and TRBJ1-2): KAGVTQTPRYLIKTRGQQVTLSCSPISGHRSVSWYQQTPGQGLQFLFEYFSETQRNKGNFPGRFSGRQFSNSRSEMNVSTLELGDSALYLCASSSLTGTGVGYTFGSGTRLTVV.

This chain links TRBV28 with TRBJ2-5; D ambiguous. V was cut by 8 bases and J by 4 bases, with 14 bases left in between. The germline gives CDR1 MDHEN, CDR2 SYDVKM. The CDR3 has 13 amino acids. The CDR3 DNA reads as TGTGCCAGCGCGGACCAATACCGAGAGACCCAGTACTTC. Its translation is CASADQYRETQYF. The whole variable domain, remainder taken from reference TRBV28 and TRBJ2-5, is DVKVTQSSRYLVKRTGEKVFLECVQDMDHENMFWYRQDPGLGLRLIYFSYDVKMKEKGDIPEGYSVSREKKERFSLILESASTNQTSMYLCASADQYRETQYFGPGTRLLVL.

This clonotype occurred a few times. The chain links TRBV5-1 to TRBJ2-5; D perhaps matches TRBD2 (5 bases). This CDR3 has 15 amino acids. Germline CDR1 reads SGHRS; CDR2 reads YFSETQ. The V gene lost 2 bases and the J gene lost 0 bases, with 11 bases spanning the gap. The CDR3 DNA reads TGCGCCAGCAGCTTTGGCAGCGGAAACCAAGAGACCCAGTACTTC. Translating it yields CASSFGSGNQETQYF.

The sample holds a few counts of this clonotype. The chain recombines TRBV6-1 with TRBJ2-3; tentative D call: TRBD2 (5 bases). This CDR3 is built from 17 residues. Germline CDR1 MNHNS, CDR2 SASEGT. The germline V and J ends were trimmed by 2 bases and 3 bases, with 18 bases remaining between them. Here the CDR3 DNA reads TGTGCCAGCAGTGAATCGATTTACCAGCGGATAACAGATACGCAGTATTTT. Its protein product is CASSESIYQRITDTQYF.

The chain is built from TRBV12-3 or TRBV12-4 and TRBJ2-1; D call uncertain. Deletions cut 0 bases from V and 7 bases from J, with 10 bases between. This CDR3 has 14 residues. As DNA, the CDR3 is TGTGCCAGCAGTTTAGCCCCCGAAGGGAATGAGCAGTTCTTC. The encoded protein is CASSLAPEGNEQFF.

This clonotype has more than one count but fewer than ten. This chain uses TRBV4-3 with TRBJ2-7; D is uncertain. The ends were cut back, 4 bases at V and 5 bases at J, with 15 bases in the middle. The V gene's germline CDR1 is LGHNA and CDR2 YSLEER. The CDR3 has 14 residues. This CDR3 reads CASSRTSATHEQYF. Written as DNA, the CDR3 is TGCGCCAGCAGCCGAACTTCAGCAACCCACGAGCAGTACTTC.

CDR3 sequence: CASSQGAGLEQFF. The CDR3 DNA reads TGTGCCAGCAGCCAAGGGGCAGGGTTGGAGCAGTTCTTC. The gene calls are TRBV14 and TRBJ2-1, with a tentative D call TRBD1 (5 bases). The V end lost 1 base, the J end lost 10 bases, and 11 bases lay between the germline ends. Germline CDR1 SGHDN, CDR2 FVKESK. The CDR3 is made up of 13 amino acids.

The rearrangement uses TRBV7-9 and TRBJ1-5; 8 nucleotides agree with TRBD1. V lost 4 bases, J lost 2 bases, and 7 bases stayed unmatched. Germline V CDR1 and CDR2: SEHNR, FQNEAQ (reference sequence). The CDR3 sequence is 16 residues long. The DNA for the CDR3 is TGTGCCAGCAGCTCTCAGGGGGCGCGAGGCAATCAGCCCCAGCATTTT. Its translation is CASSSQGARGNQPQHF.

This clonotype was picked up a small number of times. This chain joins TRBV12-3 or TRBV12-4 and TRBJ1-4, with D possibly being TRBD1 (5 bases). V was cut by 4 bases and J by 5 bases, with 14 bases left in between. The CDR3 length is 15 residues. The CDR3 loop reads CASSSWDGRNEKLFF. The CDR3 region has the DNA TGTGCCAGCAGTTCCTGGGACGGAAGAAATGAAAAACTGTTTTTT.

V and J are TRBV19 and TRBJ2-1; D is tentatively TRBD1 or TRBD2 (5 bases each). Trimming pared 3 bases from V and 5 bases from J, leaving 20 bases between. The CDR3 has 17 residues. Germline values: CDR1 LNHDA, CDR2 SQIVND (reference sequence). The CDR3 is CASSIAIGGVFHNEQFF. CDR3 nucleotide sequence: TGTGCCAGTAGTATCGCAATTGGGGGAGTCTTCCACAATGAGCAGTTCTTC.

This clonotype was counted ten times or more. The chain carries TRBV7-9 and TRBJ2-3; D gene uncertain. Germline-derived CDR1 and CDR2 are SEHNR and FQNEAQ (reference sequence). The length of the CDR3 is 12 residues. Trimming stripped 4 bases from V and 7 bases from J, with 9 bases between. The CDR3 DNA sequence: TGTGCCAGCAGCTCCTTTCCCCATACGCAGTATTTT. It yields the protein CASSSFPHTQYF.

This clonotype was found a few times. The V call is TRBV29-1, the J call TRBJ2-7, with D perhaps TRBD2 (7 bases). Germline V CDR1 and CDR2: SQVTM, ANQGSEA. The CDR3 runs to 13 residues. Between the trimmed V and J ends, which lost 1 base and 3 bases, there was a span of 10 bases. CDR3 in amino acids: CSVEGGGLYEQYF. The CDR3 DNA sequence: TGCAGCGTTGAAGGGGGGGGCCTCTACGAGCAGTACTTC.